These 20 T cell receptor beta chains were all obtained from the same sample, sequenced in a study of spatial heterogeneity in lung cancer. Study-wide findings and caveats: Mutation counts in tumors were tracked by counts of expanded intratumoral alpha and beta TCRs.

Each CDR3 protein gets one entry after TCRdb re-called the 5' RACE reads with MiXCR. The data contain fewer than 8,500 distinct CDR3 sequences, more than 7% of them seen just once; the ten biggest clones take up about 4%. What these receptors recognize is not known. Time point: sample taken at primary tumor resection. Sequencing was performed on lung tumor tissue, taken at surgery. Receptor source: a male donor with early-stage non-small cell lung cancer.

In regard to this clonotype: As an off-target read in a library built for alpha chains, this beta chain has a frequency of little significance. The chain carries TRBV19 and TRBJ2-4; tentatively, D is TRBD1 (6 bases). V was clipped by 4 bases and J by 3 bases, with 7 bases between them. CDR1 LNHDA and CDR2 SQIVND come from the germline V gene (reference sequence). The CDR3 runs 13 residues. Written as DNA, the CDR3 is TGTGCCAGTAGTAGGACAGACAAAAACATTCAGTACTTC. This translates into CASSRTDKNIQYF.

Concerning this clonotype itself: This beta chain turned up in a library designed for alpha chains; as an off-target read, its abundance says little. V usage is TRBV20-1 and J usage is TRBJ1-5; TRBD1 aligns across 8 bases. The CDR3 loop spans 15 amino acids. After removal of 0 bases from V and 7 bases from J, the junction contained 8 bases not matched to a gene. Germline CDR1 and CDR2: DFQATT and SNEGSKA (reference sequence). The CDR3 nucleotides read TGCAGTGCTAGAGATCTCACAGGGGGAGGCCAGCCCCAGCATTTT. Protein: CSARDLTGGGQPQHF.

As for this clonotype: In a library made to pick up alpha chains, this beta chain is a stray read with a size that means little. The V call is TRBV6-2 or TRBV6-3, the J call TRBJ2-5, with a weak D call TRBD1 (6 bases). Germline V gene sequence: CDR1 MNHEY, CDR2 SVGEGT. The CDR3 contains 14 residues. The V and J ends lost 5 bases and 4 bases respectively, with 14 bases between them. The CDR3 DNA reads as TGTGCCAGCAGTGCTATACAGGGTGGAGAGACCCAGTACTTC. Its translation: CASSAIQGGETQYF.

Within the sample, this clonotype is medium-sized. This beta chain lies outside the target of a library built for alpha chains; its clone size means little. The chain joins TRBV27 to TRBJ2-7; D gene ambiguous. CDR1 and CDR2 from the germline V gene are MNHEY and SMNVEV (reference sequence). V lost 3 bases, J lost 0 bases, and 6 bases lay in between. This CDR3 comprises 13 residues. The CDR3 protein is CASSFAASYEQYF. The CDR3 DNA follows: TGTGCCAGCAGTTTCGCAGCCTCCTACGAGCAGTACTTC.

This clonotype is medium-sized by share. In a library made to pick up alpha chains, this beta chain is a stray read with a size that means little. The CDR3 region has the DNA TGTGCCAGCACCTGGGGGTCGGTTGGGGCCAACGTCCTGACTTTC. This gives the protein CASTWGSVGANVLTF. This chain links TRBV12-3 or TRBV12-4 with TRBJ2-6; perhaps D is TRBD1 or TRBD2 (5 bases each). The CDR3 consists of 15 residues. Trimming removed 7 bases from V and 3 bases from J, with 13 bases in between.

This clonotype was counted many times. The library was prepared for alpha chains; this beta chain is a stray read, so its frequency means little. The chain couples TRBV5-5 to TRBJ2-2; possibly TRBD1 or TRBD2 for D (5 bases each). Trimming removed 3 bases from V and 0 bases from J, with 9 bases in between. Per germline, CDR1 SGHKS and CDR2 YYEKEE (reference sequence). The CDR3 loop spans 15 amino acids. CDR3 loop: CASSWDRANTGELFF. CDR3 coding DNA: TGTGCCAGCAGCTGGGACCGCGCGAACACCGGGGAGCTGTTTTTT.

By frequency in the sample, this clonotype is medium-sized. The library was prepared for alpha chains; this beta chain is a stray read, so its frequency means little. CDR3 nucleotide sequence: TGTGCCAGCGGCTTTGTTCAGTTCTTC. Translation: CASGFVQFF. The chain uses TRBV6-2 or TRBV6-3 and TRBJ2-1; the D is unclear. Trimming shortened V by 8 bases and J by 13 bases, and 9 bases separated the two germline ends. The CDR3 runs 9 residues. Germline V lookup: CDR1 MNHEY, CDR2 SVGEGT.

With regard to this clonotype: A library prepared for alpha chains yielded this beta chain as an off-target read; its size is of little meaning. The chain links TRBV5-1 to TRBJ2-1; 8 bases agree with TRBD2. This CDR3 is built from 15 residues. Germline CDR1 SGHRS, CDR2 YFSETQ. Trimming at V came to 4 bases and at J to 1 base, leaving 4 bases not matched to a gene. The CDR3 reads CASSTLAESYNEQFF. The CDR3 DNA reads as TGCGCCAGCAGCACACTAGCGGAATCCTACAATGAGCAGTTCTTC. The full variable domain, with the rest looked up from reference TRBV5-1 and TRBJ2-1, is KAGVTQTPRYLIKTRGQQVTLSCSPISGHRSVSWYQQTPGQGLQFLFEYFSETQRNKGNFPGRFSGRQFSNSRSEMNVSTLELGDSALYLCASSTLAESYNEQFFGPGTRLTVL.

By share, this clonotype counts as medium-sized. The library was built for alpha chains, so this beta chain is an off-target read and its size means little. The gene calls are TRBV3-1 and TRBJ1-3; the D is unclear. The V end was cut by 4 bases, the J end by 2 bases, with 6 bases between. The CDR3 consists of 13 residues. The germline V gene encodes CDR1 LGHDT and CDR2 YNNKEL (reference sequence). The CDR3 region is CASSLPTGNTIYF. CDR3 bases: TGTGCCAGCAGCCTCCCGACTGGAAACACCATATATTTT.

This clonotype was seen at least ten times. This beta chain lies outside the target of a library built for alpha chains; its clone size means little. The V and J genes are TRBV20-1 and TRBJ2-1; D might be TRBD1 (5 bases). The CDR3 consists of 14 residues. V shed 0 bases and J shed 4 bases, with 10 bases lying between them. Germline assignment: CDR1 DFQATT and CDR2 SNEGSKA (reference sequence). The chain's CDR3 is CSARDRVSYNEQFF. The CDR3 nucleotides read TGCAGTGCTAGAGACAGGGTTTCGTACAATGAGCAGTTCTTC.

By proportion, this clonotype is large. This beta chain is a stray read from a library made for alpha chains; its abundance is not meaningful. The chain recombines TRBV7-2 with TRBJ2-1; D gene uncertain. CDR1 is SGHTA, CDR2 FQGNSA, per germline. The V end was cut by 2 bases, the J end by 3 bases, with 5 bases between. This CDR3 has 13 residues. DNA of the CDR3: TGTGCCAGCAGCTTAAACGACTACAATGAGCAGTTCTTC. It yields the protein CASSLNDYNEQFF.

This clonotype was seen at least ten times. Found in a library prepared for alpha chains, this beta chain is an off-target read, and its abundance has little meaning. The chain recombines TRBV20-1 with TRBJ2-1, with 14 positions matching TRBD2. The V segment lost 3 bases and the J segment 2 bases; nucleotides outside the gene matches: 9. This CDR3 is built from 18 residues. CDR1 DFQATT and CDR2 SNEGSKA come from the germline V gene (reference sequence). The CDR3 spells CSARGGLAGAPTYNEQFF. Written as DNA, the CDR3 is TGCAGTGCTAGGGGGGGACTAGCGGGAGCCCCGACCTACAATGAGCAGTTCTTC.

Comments on this clonotype: The library was built for alpha chains, so this beta chain is an off-target read and its size means little. This chain uses TRBV12-3 or TRBV12-4 with TRBJ2-3; D possibly corresponds to TRBD1 (5 bases). V gave up 6 bases and J gave up 4 bases, with 11 bases separating them. This CDR3 is built from 13 residues. The CDR3 DNA is TGTGCCAGCAGGGCAAGGGGCGCAGATACGCAGTATTTT. Protein product: CASRARGADTQYF.

In its sample, this clonotype is medium-sized (0.01 to 0.1%). This beta chain is an off-target read within a library intended for alpha chains, so its frequency means little. The chain recombines TRBV29-1 with TRBJ2-7; 7 bases line up with TRBD1. V shed 7 bases and J 3 bases; nucleotides not matched to a gene: 3. The CDR3 sequence is 11 residues long. Germline lookup yields CDR1 SQVTM and CDR2 ANQGSEA. In DNA form, the CDR3 reads TGCAGCGCTAGGGGGCTCTACGAGCAGTACTTC. Amino acid sequence: CSARGLYEQYF.

In the case of this clonotype: This beta chain came through as a stray read in a library set up for alpha chains, and its size says little. The rearrangement links TRBV9 to TRBJ2-7; 10 bases agree with TRBD1. J gave up 2 bases and V 2 bases, and 1 base lay outside the gene matches. CDR3 size: 14 residues. Germline CDR1 SGDLS, CDR2 YYNGEE. Written as DNA, the CDR3 is TGTGCCAGCAGCGTCGGGACAGGGGCCTACGAGCAGTACTTC. This gives the protein CASSVGTGAYEQYF.

This clonotype is categorized as medium-sized (0.01 to 0.1%). Found in a library prepared for alpha chains, this beta chain is an off-target read, and its abundance has little meaning. The chain joins TRBV7-3 to TRBJ2-1; D possibly corresponds to TRBD1 (5 bases). The germline CDR1 and CDR2 sequences are SGHTA and FQGTGA. This CDR3 spans 14 amino acids. Trimming shortened V by 0 bases and J by 7 bases, and 10 bases separated the two germline ends. The CDR3 sequence: CASSLTGPQNEQFF. The CDR3 bases are TGTGCCAGCAGCTTAACGGGGCCCCAAAATGAGCAGTTCTTC.

This clonotype is labeled as medium-sized (0.01 to 0.1%). Being off target in a library aimed at alpha chains, this beta chain has a size of little meaning. The V and J genes are TRBV6-1 and TRBJ1-1; D might be TRBD1 (5 bases). V dropped 4 bases and J dropped 4 bases, with 10 bases sitting between them. CDR3 length: 13 amino acids. Germline V CDR1 and CDR2: MNHNS, SASEGT. Written as DNA, the CDR3 is TGTGCCAGCAGTGCCGACAGCTTCACTGAAGCTTTCTTT. This translates into CASSADSFTEAFF.

This clonotype was counted at least ten times. For a library built for alpha chains, this beta chain is a stray read; little rests on its size. The chain recombines TRBV7-2 with TRBJ2-2; tentative D call: TRBD2 (6 bases). This CDR3 has 15 residues. Per germline, CDR1 SGHTA and CDR2 FQGNSA. V was clipped by 5 bases and J by 5 bases, with 15 bases between them. DNA for the CDR3: TGTGCCAGCAGCCCCCCGGGACTGACTACCGGGGAGCTGTTTTTT. It yields the protein CASSPPGLTTGELFF. Variable domain in full (rest from reference TRBV7-2 and TRBJ2-2): GAGVSQSPSNKVTEKGKDVELRCDPISGHTALYWYRQSLGQGLEFLIYFQGNSAPDKSGLPSDRFSAERTGGSVSTLTIQRTQQEDSAVYLCASSPPGLTTGELFFGEGSRLTVL.

This clonotype was detected many times. Within a library made for alpha chains, this beta chain is off target, and its count is uninformative. The V call is TRBV21-1, the J call TRBJ2-7; the table's D call, TRBD2, has no DNA check behind it. TRBV21-1 is flagged as a pseudogene. The CDR3 is made up of 14 amino acids. Here the CDR3 reads CASKGLADFYEQYF. The CDR3 region has the DNA TGTGCCAGCAAGGGGCTAGCGGATTTCTACGAGCAGTACTTC.

By its share, this clonotype is medium-sized (0.01 to 0.1%). This beta chain is an unintended read in a library built for alpha chains; its size means little. The genes are TRBV7-8 and TRBJ2-1; 7 nucleotides match TRBD1. V dropped 5 bases and J dropped 2; count of bases not matched to a gene: 9. This CDR3 spans 16 amino acids. Germline V gives CDR1 SGHVS, CDR2 FQNEAQ. Here the CDR3 DNA reads TGTGCCAGCAGCGCTAGACAGGGTAACACCTACAATGAGCAGTTCTTC. Its protein is CASSARQGNTYNEQFF.